Below are 28 T cell receptor beta chains sequenced from a single sample in a study of cytomegalovirus exposure and HLA in healthy donors. This PCR relied on a set of 60 Vbeta primers and 13 Jbeta primers. TCRdb's table, derived via immunoSEQ multiplex PCR, lists solely in-frame clones and lacks some. The repertoire has hundreds of thousands of clones, approximately 88% of them found once; the top ten carry over 0.65%. The sequenced material came from PBMCs. Every receptor here comes from a boy between 2 and 10 years old in good health and CMV-seronegative.

This chain connects TRBV13 to TRBJ2-5; 9 bases fit TRBD1. There are 15 residues in the CDR3. Germline assignment: CDR1 PRHDT and CDR2 FYEKMQ (reference sequence). The V gene end was trimmed by 2 bases and the J gene end by 3 bases; junction bases not matched to a gene: 4. CDR3 bases: TGTGCCAGCAGCTTAAGGGGACAGGGAGAAGAGACCCAGTACTTC. Its translation is CASSLRGQGEETQYF.

This chain connects TRBV29-1 to TRBJ2-1; D uncertain. CDR3 length: 16 residues. V dropped 0 bases and J dropped 0 bases, with 12 bases sitting between them. Germline CDR1 and CDR2: SQVTM and ANQGSEA. The CDR3 nucleotides read TGCAGCGTTGAAGACCCCTTCACGAGCTCCTACAATGAGCAGTTCTTC. Translation: CSVEDPFTSSYNEQFF.

The V gene is TRBV5-1, the J gene TRBJ1-6, with D tentatively TRBD1 (5 bases). V lost 0 bases and J lost 0, with 10 bases in between. Germline CDR1 and CDR2: SGHRS and YFSETQ. The CDR3 runs to 17 residues. CDR3 loop: CASSLEQESSYNSPLHF. CDR3 DNA sequence: TGCGCCAGCAGCTTGGAACAGGAGAGCTCCTATAATTCACCCCTCCACTTT.

V and J are TRBV6-6 and TRBJ2-1, with D perhaps TRBD1 (6 bases). Trimming took 7 bases from V and 1 from J, leaving 11 bases between them. Germline V CDR1 and CDR2: MNHNY, SVGAGI (reference sequence). This CDR3 spans 14 amino acids. CDR3 region: CASNPGQSYNEQFF. CDR3 bases: TGTGCCAGCAACCCAGGACAGTCCTACAATGAGCAGTTCTTC.

This clone has more than one count but fewer than ten. The chain employs TRBV5-1 and TRBJ1-1; TRBD1 agrees at 8 bases. The CDR3 covers 13 residues. The germline CDR1 and CDR2 sequences are SGHRS and YFSETQ. The V segment lost 4 bases and the J segment 3 bases; nucleotides outside the gene matches: 2. The CDR3 spells CASSLGQDTEAFF. CDR3 bases: TGCGCCAGCAGCCTGGGACAGGACACTGAAGCTTTCTTT. Looking up the rest from reference TRBV5-1 and TRBJ1-1 gives the full variable domain: KAGVTQTPRYLIKTRGQQVTLSCSPISGHRSVSWYQQTPGQGLQFLFEYFSETQRNKGNFPGRFSGRQFSNSRSEMNVSTLELGDSALYLCASSLGQDTEAFFGQGTRLTVV.

About this clone: Other DNA sequences from this sample encode an identical CDR3 as well. The chain uses TRBV27 and TRBJ2-7; 7 nucleotides match TRBD2. CDR3 length: 11 residues. Trimming at V came to 3 bases and at J to 7 bases, leaving 0 bases not matched to a gene. CDR1 is MNHEY and CDR2 is SMNVEV in the germline V gene (reference sequence). The CDR3 sequence is CASSLRGEQYF. In DNA form, the CDR3 reads TGTGCCAGCAGTTTGCGGGGGGAGCAGTACTTC.

This rearrangement joins TRBV30 to TRBJ1-2; no reliable D call. Per the germline V gene, CDR1 is GTSNPN and CDR2 is SVGIG (reference sequence). The CDR3 has 14 amino acids. The V gene lost 0 bases and the J gene lost 3 bases, with 11 bases spanning the gap. DNA of the CDR3: TGTGCCTGGAGTGTACACGCAGAGGACTATGGCTACACCTTC. Its translation is CAWSVHAEDYGYTF.

The chain carries TRBV13 and TRBJ2-7, with 8 bases fitting TRBD1. This CDR3 region has 13 residues. The junction had 2 bases not matched to a gene; V was cut back by 4 bases and J by 3 bases. Germline CDR1 reads PRHDT; CDR2 reads FYEKMQ (reference sequence). This CDR3 reads CASSSGTGYEQYF. In DNA, the CDR3 is TGTGCCAGCAGCTCCGGGACAGGCTACGAGCAGTACTTC.

V gene TRBV6-1 combines with J gene TRBJ2-7; tentatively, D is TRBD1 (6 bases). Germline V gene lookup returns CDR1 MNHNS and CDR2 SASEGT. This CDR3 is built from 13 residues. V lost 7 bases, J lost 4 bases, and 14 bases lay in between. The CDR3, as DNA: TGTGCCAGCACGTCAGGGGTTGGTTACGAGCAGTACTTC. Encoded protein: CASTSGVGYEQYF.

This chain joins TRBV2 and TRBJ2-3, with TRBD2 matching 8 bases. Germline CDR1 reads SNHLY; CDR2 reads FYNNEI. The length of the CDR3 is 15 residues. V shed 7 bases and J 6 bases; nucleotides not matched to a gene: 12. The DNA of the CDR3 is TGTGCCAGCAAGGCGGGAGGTCCCCTGGGGGATACGCAGTATTTT. Encoded protein: CASKAGGPLGDTQYF.

The chain combines TRBV5-6 with TRBJ1-2, with D possibly being TRBD1 (6 bases). This CDR3 region has 13 residues. Germline loops: CDR1 SGHDT, CDR2 YYEEEE. V lost 4 bases and J lost 8, with 15 bases in between. The CDR3 sequence: CASSPNRVEGYTF. CDR3 nucleotide sequence: TGTGCCAGCAGCCCGAACAGGGTCGAGGGCTACACCTTC. Based on the CDR3 plus reference TRBV5-6 and TRBJ1-2, the full variable domain is DAGVTQSPTHLIKTRGQQVTLRCSPKSGHDTVSWYQQALGQGPQFIFQYYEEEERQRGNFPDRFSGHQFPNYSSELNVNALLLGDSALYLCASSPNRVEGYTFGSGTRLTVV.

This chain joins TRBV7-9 and TRBJ2-7; D remains ambiguous. Germline V gives CDR1 SEHNR, CDR2 FQNEAQ (reference sequence). This CDR3 has 16 amino acids. Trimming cost V 4 bases and J 1 base, with 17 bases left between them. The DNA of the CDR3 is TGTGCCAGCAGCTCCAGTTCAGCGCCAAAGTCCTACGAGCAGTACTTC. Protein: CASSSSSAPKSYEQYF.

There are a few counts of this clone. The rearrangement uses TRBV19 and TRBJ1-1; a possible D gene is TRBD1 (6 bases). V was trimmed by 5 bases and J by 3 bases, leaving 10 bases between them. The germline V gene encodes CDR1 LNHDA and CDR2 SQIVND (reference sequence). The CDR3 consists of 13 residues. Here the CDR3 DNA reads TGTGCCAGTAGTGAGGACAGAGACACTGAAGCTTTCTTT. Its protein product is CASSEDRDTEAFF.

The gene calls are TRBV13 and TRBJ2-2; D is ambiguous. The CDR3 extends over 13 amino acids. The V gene lost 0 bases and the J gene lost 8 bases, with 7 bases spanning the gap. Germline loops: CDR1 PRHDT, CDR2 FYEKMQ (reference sequence). The CDR3, as DNA: TGTGCCAGCAGCTTAGGCCTCGGGGGGGAGCTGTTTTTT. Residues: CASSLGLGGELFF.

Only one count was recorded for this clone. V gene TRBV27 combines with J gene TRBJ1-6; D is ambiguous. Germline V lookup: CDR1 MNHEY, CDR2 SMNVEV (reference sequence). The CDR3 spans 16 residues. Trimming took off 5 bases at V and 0 bases at J, with 11 bases between the two ends. CDR3 nucleotide sequence: TGTGCCAGCAGTCCAATTTACGGCTCCTATAATTCACCCCTCCACTTT. Its translation: CASSPIYGSYNSPLHF.

The chain uses TRBV19 and TRBJ2-5; perhaps TRBD1 as D (6 bases). This CDR3 region has 16 residues. Germline V lookup: CDR1 LNHDA, CDR2 SQIVND (reference sequence). V was cut by 1 base and J by 1 base, with 13 bases left in between. The CDR3 DNA follows: TGTGCCAGTAGTATAGTCTGGACAGACCTCCAAGAGACCCAGTACTTC. Protein product: CASSIVWTDLQETQYF.

DNA for the CDR3: TGTGCCAGCAGCTCCCGCCGGGAGACTGAAGCTTTCTTT. Translation: CASSSRRETEAFF. This rearrangement joins TRBV5-4 to TRBJ1-1, with D unclear. There are 13 residues in the CDR3. The V gene's germline CDR1 is SGHNT and CDR2 YYREEE (reference sequence). Trimming left V 3 bases short and J 5 bases short, with 11 bases between.

This chain joins TRBV7-6 and TRBJ2-1; TRBD1 might be the D (5 bases). Germline assignment: CDR1 SGHVS and CDR2 FNYEAQ. The CDR3 loop spans 13 amino acids. Deletions cut 5 bases from V and 8 bases from J, with 13 bases between. The CDR3 sequence: CASSNKGYDEQFF. The CDR3 coding sequence is TGTGCCAGCAGCAACAAGGGGTACGATGAGCAGTTCTTC.

This clone came up a few times. The chain combines TRBV6-6 with TRBJ2-6; D perhaps matches TRBD1 (5 bases). With 1 base removed from V and 4 bases from J, the gap between germline ends came to 11 bases. In germline, CDR1 is MNHNY, CDR2 SVGAGI (reference sequence). This CDR3 region has 16 residues. The CDR3: CASSYLVGVGANVLTF. CDR3 nucleotides: TGTGCCAGCAGTTACTTAGTAGGGGTCGGGGCCAACGTCCTGACTTTC.

The V call is TRBV6-1, the J call TRBJ1-2; no reliable D call. The CDR3 extends over 11 amino acids. Trimming stripped 4 bases from V and 5 bases from J, with 5 bases between. Germline V gives CDR1 MNHNS, CDR2 SASEGT. The CDR3 reads CASSGGYGYTF. The CDR3 DNA is TGTGCCAGCAGTGGCGGGTATGGCTACACCTTC.

The J gene is TRBJ2-3, the V gene TRBV5-1; possible D gene TRBD1, 5 bases. Germline V gene lookup returns CDR1 SGHRS and CDR2 YFSETQ. The CDR3 contains 15 residues. Between the trimmed V and J ends, which lost 0 bases and 3 bases, there was a span of 11 bases. CDR3 DNA: TGCGCCAGCAGCTTGGTTGTTCAGGGAACAGATACGCAGTATTTT. Protein sequence: CASSLVVQGTDTQYF.

This clone was counted once. The chain links TRBV7-9 to TRBJ1-2; TRBD1 might be the D (6 bases). The V gene lost 5 bases and the J gene lost 3 bases, with 16 bases spanning the gap. The CDR3 runs to 15 residues. Germline V gene sequence: CDR1 SEHNR, CDR2 FQNEAQ (reference sequence). The CDR3 region has the DNA TGTGCCAGCAGCCCGACTGACAGGTTGGACTATGGCTACACCTTC. Its translation is CASSPTDRLDYGYTF.

This clone was seen more than once but under ten times. This chain connects TRBV7-9 to TRBJ2-2, with 11 bases matching TRBD1. The CDR3 totals 16 residues. CDR1 is SEHNR and CDR2 is FQNEAQ in the germline V gene (reference sequence). Trimming took 4 bases from V and 3 from J; bases not matched to a gene: 4. The CDR3 DNA reads as TGTGCCAGCAGCTCCTGGGACAGGGGGTACACCGGGGAGCTGTTTTTT. It is translated as CASSSWDRGYTGELFF.

The chain is built from TRBV6-4 and TRBJ2-1; D call uncertain. The ends were cut back, 3 bases at V and 9 bases at J, with 21 bases in the middle. The germline CDR1 and CDR2 sequences are MRHNA and SNTAGT. CDR3 length: 16 amino acids. The CDR3 sequence: CASSETVRVTRGEQFF. CDR3 DNA: TGTGCCAGCAGTGAAACGGTCCGAGTTACCCGTGGTGAGCAGTTCTTC.

This rearrangement joins TRBV11-3 to TRBJ1-2; TRBD1 might be the D (5 bases). The CDR3 totals 13 residues. CDR1 and CDR2 from the germline V gene are SGHNT and YENEEA. The CDR3 spells CGGGAHPFYGYTF. The DNA for the CDR3 is TGTGGGGGAGGGGCCCACCCGTTCTATGGCTACACCTTC.

This sequence joins TRBV30 and TRBJ1-5; D is possibly TRBD1 (6 bases). This CDR3 has 14 amino acids. The germline CDR1 and CDR2 sequences are GTSNPN and SVGIG (reference sequence). V was cut by 3 bases and J by 4 bases, with 13 bases left in between. The DNA for the CDR3 is TGTGCCTGGAGCGATGGGACACTAAATCAGCCCCAGCATTTT. This codes for CAWSDGTLNQPQHF.

This clone was found once. The CDR3 DNA reads as TGTGCTAGTGGTCCAGGGGAAGTAAGAACCGGGGAGCTGTTTTTT. This sequence encodes CASGPGEVRTGELFF. The chain combines TRBV12-5 with TRBJ2-2; tentatively, D is TRBD1 (6 bases). The CDR3 contains 15 residues. Germline V gene sequence: CDR1 LGHNT, CDR2 FRNRAP. V dropped 5 bases and J dropped 5 bases, with 15 bases sitting between them.

The chain carries TRBV5-6 and TRBJ1-2, with D possibly matching TRBD1 (6 bases). The CDR3 runs to 15 residues. From germline, CDR1 is SGHDT and CDR2 YYEEEE. Trimming stripped 0 bases from V and 5 bases from J, with 14 bases between. The DNA of the CDR3 is TGTGCCAGCAGCTTGGTACACAGGGAAGCTTATGGCTACACCTTC. Protein product: CASSLVHREAYGYTF.